Listed here are 23 T cell receptor beta chains from one sample, sequenced in a study of human T cells and chemical hapten exposure. The time point is: patch test 2, 6 weeks after DPC sensitization. The treatment was: therapeutic diphenylcyclopropenone sensitization with weekly scalp DPC. Each CDR3 protein is one row after TCRdb ran MiXCR on the RACE reads. The data hold 69,000 or so distinct CDR3 sequences, with under 13% observed a single time. The material sequenced was whole blood, taken in connection with sensitization to the hapten diphenylcyclopropenone (DPC). The receptors derive from a woman aged 45 to 65 with alopecia areata. Some clones in this sample may be carry-over from other donors' samples.

This chain uses TRBV10-3 with TRBJ2-5; 12 positions agree with TRBD2. Germline-derived CDR1 and CDR2 are ENHRY and SYGVKD. Trimming took 5 bases from V and 4 from J; bases not matched to a gene: 5. The CDR3 length is 15 residues. Written as DNA, the CDR3 is TGTGCCATCAGTCAGACTAGCGGGAGAGCAGAGACCCAGTACTTC. It yields the protein CAISQTSGRAETQYF.

This clonotype was found a few times. This sequence joins TRBV5-1 and TRBJ1-1, with TRBD1 matching over 9 bases. Germline V gene sequence: CDR1 SGHRS, CDR2 YFSETQ. V trimming: 5 bases; J trimming: 6 bases; junction bases outside the gene matches: 17. This CDR3 is built from 17 residues. Here the CDR3 reads CASSYFTGTGLLPEAFF. The CDR3 DNA reads TGCGCCAGCAGTTACTTCACCGGGACAGGGTTGCTACCTGAAGCTTTCTTT. Full variable domain (outside the CDR3, taken from reference TRBV5-1 and TRBJ1-1): KAGVTQTPRYLIKTRGQQVTLSCSPISGHRSVSWYQQTPGQGLQFLFEYFSETQRNKGNFPGRFSGRQFSNSRSEMNVSTLELGDSALYLCASSYFTGTGLLPEAFFGQGTRLTVV.

This rearrangement joins TRBV7-9 to TRBJ2-3; no definite D call. Germline V CDR1 and CDR2: SEHNR, FQNEAQ (reference sequence). Trimming removed 5 bases at V and 1 base at J, with 10 bases between. This CDR3 has 14 amino acids. The CDR3 region is CASSPTAGTDTQYF. CDR3 bases: TGTGCCAGCAGCCCCACCGCCGGCACAGATACGCAGTATTTT.

This clonotype appeared many times. The chain's CDR3 is CASSAGTSSNEQFF. The CDR3 bases are TGCGCCAGCAGCGCGGGGACTAGCAGCAATGAGCAGTTCTTC. The chain links TRBV5-1 to TRBJ2-1; 9 bases map to TRBD2. The CDR3 is 14 amino acids. V shed 4 bases and J 6 bases; nucleotides not matched to a gene: 5. CDR1 is SGHRS and CDR2 is YFSETQ in the germline V gene.

The gene calls are TRBV6-1 and TRBJ2-3; 7 positions match TRBD2. The V segment lost 3 bases and the J segment 4 bases; nucleotides outside the gene matches: 19. The CDR3 has 19 residues. CDR1 is MNHNS, CDR2 SASEGT, per germline. CDR3 coding DNA: TGTGCCAGCAGTGAGAGTCTAGCTCGCCAACCTGCGGGGGCAGATACGCAGTATTTT. Translation gives CASSESLARQPAGADTQYF.

This clonotype occurred a few times. The rearrangement links TRBV18 to TRBJ2-5, with 7 bases aligning to TRBD2. In germline, CDR1 is KGHSH, CDR2 LQKENI. The CDR3 extends over 18 amino acids. The junction had 17 bases not matched to a gene; V was cut back by 3 bases and J by 4 bases. The DNA of the CDR3 is TGTGCCAGCTCACCGAAACCTACTGGACTAGACCTCCCAGAGACCCAGTACTTC. It specifies CASSPKPTGLDLPETQYF. The complete variable domain, with remaining parts taken from reference TRBV18 and TRBJ2-5, reads NAGVMQNPRHLVRRRGQEARLRCSPMKGHSHVYWYRQLPEEGLKFMVYLQKENIIDESGMPKERFSAEFPKEGPSILRIQQVVRGDSAAYFCASSPKPTGLDLPETQYFGPGTRLLVL.

This clonotype has ten or more counts. The chain uses TRBV7-9 and TRBJ1-3; no clear D gene. This CDR3 region has 14 residues. Trimming left V 8 bases short and J 1 base short, with 12 bases between. The germline CDR1 and CDR2 sequences are SEHNR and FQNEAQ (reference sequence). CDR3 coding DNA: TGTGCCAGCTCATACTCCTCTTCTGGAAACACCATATATTTT. This translates into CASSYSSSGNTIYF.

In its sample, this clonotype was seen many times. The rearrangement links TRBV5-1 to TRBJ2-1; 8 bases are shared with TRBD2. The length of the CDR3 is 16 residues. Germline trimming cut 0 bases from V and 4 bases from J; bases unmatched to any gene: 6. Germline CDR1 SGHRS, CDR2 YFSETQ. CDR3 coding DNA: TGCGCCAGCAGCTTGGCCGCTAGCGGGCTTTACAATGAGCAGTTCTTC. Translating gives CASSLAASGLYNEQFF.

This clonotype has ten or more counts. The V and J genes are TRBV28 and TRBJ1-5; tentative D call: TRBD1 (5 bases). V shed 5 bases and J shed 4 bases, with 12 bases lying between them. This CDR3 has 14 residues. Looked up from germline, CDR1 is MDHEN and CDR2 is SYDVKM. The CDR3 bases are TGTGCCAGCAGTCAAATCGACAGTAATCAGCCCCAGCATTTT. This sequence encodes CASSQIDSNQPQHF.

Ten or more counts support this clonotype. This chain links TRBV19 with TRBJ2-3, with 7 bases identical to TRBD1. The CDR3 contains 13 residues. V was clipped by 6 bases and J by 9 bases; unmatched bases: 9. CDR1 and CDR2 from the germline V gene are LNHDA and SQIVND (reference sequence). CDR3 residues: CASRLNRGETQYF. The CDR3 nucleotides read TGTGCCAGTAGGCTGAACAGGGGTGAGACGCAGTATTTT.

This clonotype was picked up many times. The chain has TRBV20-1 and TRBJ2-1; D tentatively fits TRBD1 or TRBD2 (5 bases each). The V and J ends lost 4 bases and 2 bases respectively, with 9 bases between them. The CDR3 consists of 13 residues. Looked up from germline, CDR1 is DFQATT and CDR2 is SNEGSKA (reference sequence). As DNA, the CDR3 is TGCAGTGCTATGGTGGGGGCCTACAATGAGCAGTTCTTC. This sequence encodes CSAMVGAYNEQFF.

The CDR3 sequence: CASSLKSPQFF. CDR3 bases: TGTGCCAGCAGCCTAAAGTCGCCGCAGTTCTTC. This chain joins TRBV7-2 and TRBJ2-1; D gene unclear. This CDR3 comprises 11 residues. V lost 5 bases, J lost 12 bases, and 11 bases lay in between. Per the germline V gene, CDR1 is SGHTA and CDR2 is FQGNSA.

This clonotype was recorded a few times. The gene calls are TRBV20-1 and TRBJ1-2, with 9 bases that match TRBD1. Germline CDR1 is DFQATT and CDR2 is SNEGSKA (reference sequence). The V gene end was trimmed by 6 bases and the J gene end by 1 base; junction bases not matched to a gene: 12. CDR3 length equals 16 residues. In DNA form, the CDR3 reads TGCAGTGCCATATCCCCAGGACAGGGGTTTAACTATGGCTACACCTTC. It codes for CSAISPGQGFNYGYTF.

This chain joins TRBV10-3 and TRBJ2-3; D is possibly TRBD1 or TRBD2 (5 bases each). In germline, CDR1 is ENHRY, CDR2 SYGVKD. This CDR3 contains 16 residues. V lost 11 bases, J lost 0 bases, and 21 bases lay in between. The DNA for the CDR3 is TGTGCCTCTACACGGGACGGTCCTCTTAGCACAGATACGCAGTATTTT. Its translation: CASTRDGPLSTDTQYF.

The chain recombines TRBV10-3 with TRBJ2-5, with D maybe TRBD2 (5 bases). Between the trimmed V and J ends, which lost 4 bases and 2 bases, there was a span of 11 bases. The CDR3 has 14 residues. Germline V gene data show CDR1 as ENHRY and CDR2 as SYGVKD. The CDR3 loop reads CAISVGSGQETQYF. DNA for the CDR3: TGTGCCATCAGTGTTGGCTCGGGGCAAGAGACCCAGTACTTC.

A few counts support this clonotype. This chain uses TRBV3-1 with TRBJ2-2; D gene uncertain. Trimming removed 2 bases from V and 6 bases from J, with 25 bases in between. CDR1 is LGHDT and CDR2 is YNNKEL in the germline V gene (reference sequence). This CDR3 comprises 19 residues. The CDR3 coding sequence is TGTGCCAGCAGCCAAACTGCTGGAAGACCGCTCGGAGACCCCGGGGAGCTGTTTTTT. This codes for CASSQTAGRPLGDPGELFF.

Comment on this clonotype: This sequence may be a read error, since a much larger clone differs from it by one base. The CDR3 ends on some other residue instead of the conserved phenylalanine or tryptophan, so this is likely a read error. The CDR3 sequence is CASSLGPGAEAFL. CDR3 bases: TGTGCCAGCAGTTTAGGGCCAGGGGCTGAAGCTTTCTTA. The rearrangement uses TRBV27 and TRBJ1-1, with TRBD1 as a possible D gene (6 bases). V lost 2 bases, J lost 6 bases, and 10 bases lay in between. The germline V gene encodes CDR1 MNHEY and CDR2 SMNVEV (reference sequence). The CDR3 is 13 residues long.

There are many counts of this clonotype. This chain joins TRBV6-6 and TRBJ1-5, with D maybe TRBD1 (6 bases). Trimming left V 7 bases short and J 6 bases short, with 13 bases between. Germline V lookup: CDR1 MNHNY, CDR2 SVGAGI (reference sequence). The CDR3 is made up of 13 amino acids. The CDR3 is CASIGGAGQPQHF. The DNA of the CDR3 is TGTGCCAGCATTGGGGGGGCGGGTCAGCCCCAGCATTTT.

This clonotype was recorded at least ten times. The J gene is TRBJ2-2, the V gene TRBV29-1; either TRBD1 or TRBD2 may fit D (5 bases each). From germline, CDR1 is SQVTM and CDR2 ANQGSEA. This CDR3 is built from 14 residues. V was cut by 7 bases and J by 2 bases, with 14 bases left in between. CDR3 protein: CSASTGANTGELFF. The CDR3 coding sequence is TGCAGCGCTTCGACCGGGGCCAACACCGGGGAGCTGTTTTTT.

The chain uses TRBV10-1 and TRBJ1-5; D is ambiguous. Trimming shortened V by 8 bases and J by 0 bases, and 5 bases separated the two germline ends. CDR3 length: 12 residues. Germline CDR1 WNHNN, CDR2 SYGVQD (reference sequence). In DNA, the CDR3 is TGCGCCAGCGGGGATAGCAATCAGCCCCAGCATTTT. It yields the protein CASGDSNQPQHF.

The chain joins TRBV18 to TRBJ1-1, with 8 bases matching TRBD1. CDR3 length: 16 residues. Trimming took 5 bases from V and 4 from J; bases not matched to a gene: 12. CDR1 and CDR2 from the germline V gene are KGHSH and LQKENI. The CDR3, as DNA: TGTGCCAGCTCAACGGTCTGGAAACAGGGGGGCACTGAAGCTTTCTTT. It encodes CASSTVWKQGGTEAFF.

V is TRBV11-3 and J is TRBJ2-7; perhaps TRBD1 as D (6 bases). CDR1 SGHNT and CDR2 YENEEA come from the germline V gene. Between the trimmed V and J ends, which lost 0 bases and 5 bases, there was a span of 17 bases. The CDR3 has 16 residues. The CDR3 coding sequence is TGTGCCAGCAGCTTAGAGTTAGCACAGGGAGAAGACGAGCAGTACTTC. Its protein is CASSLELAQGEDEQYF.

This rearrangement joins TRBV24-1 to TRBJ2-3; 10 positions match TRBD2. Germline V gene data show CDR1 as KGHDR and CDR2 as SFDVKD. This CDR3 has 17 residues. The junction had 6 bases not matched to a gene; V was cut back by 4 bases and J by 0 bases. In DNA form, the CDR3 reads TGTGCCACCAGTGAATCCGGGACTAGCGATAGCACAGATACGCAGTATTTT. Its protein product is CATSESGTSDSTDTQYF.